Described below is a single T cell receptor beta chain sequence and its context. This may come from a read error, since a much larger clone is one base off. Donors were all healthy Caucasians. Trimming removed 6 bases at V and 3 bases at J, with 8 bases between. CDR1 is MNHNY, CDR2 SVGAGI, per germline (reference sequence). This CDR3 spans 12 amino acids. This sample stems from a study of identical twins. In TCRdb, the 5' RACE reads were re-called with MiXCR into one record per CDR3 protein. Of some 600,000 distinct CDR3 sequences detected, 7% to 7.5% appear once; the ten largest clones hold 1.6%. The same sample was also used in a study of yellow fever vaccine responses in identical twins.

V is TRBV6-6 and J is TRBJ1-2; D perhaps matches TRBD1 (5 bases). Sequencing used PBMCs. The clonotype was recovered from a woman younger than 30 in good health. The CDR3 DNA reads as TGTGCCAGCAGCCCAGGGCACTATGGCTACACCTTC. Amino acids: CASSPGHYGYTF.